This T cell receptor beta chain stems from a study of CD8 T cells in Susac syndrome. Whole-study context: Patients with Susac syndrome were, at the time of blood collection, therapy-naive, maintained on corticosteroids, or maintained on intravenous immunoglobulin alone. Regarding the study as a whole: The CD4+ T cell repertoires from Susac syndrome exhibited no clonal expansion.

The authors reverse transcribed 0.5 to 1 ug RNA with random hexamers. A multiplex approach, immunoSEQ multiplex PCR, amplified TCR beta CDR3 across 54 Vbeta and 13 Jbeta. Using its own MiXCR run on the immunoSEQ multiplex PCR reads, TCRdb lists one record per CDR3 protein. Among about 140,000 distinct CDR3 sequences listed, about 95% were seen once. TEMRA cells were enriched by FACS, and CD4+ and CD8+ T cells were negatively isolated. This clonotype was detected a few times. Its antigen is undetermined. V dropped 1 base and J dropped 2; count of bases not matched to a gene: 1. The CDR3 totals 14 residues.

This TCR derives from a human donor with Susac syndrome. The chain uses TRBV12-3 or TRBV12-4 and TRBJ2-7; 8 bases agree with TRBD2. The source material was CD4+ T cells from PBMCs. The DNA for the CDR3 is TGTGCCAGCAGTTTAGGGGGACTAGCCTACGAGCAGTACTTC. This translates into CASSLGGLAYEQYF.